The sequence of this T cell receptor beta chain was determined in a study of regulatory T cells in long-lasting Graves disease. Study-level background: Over 5 years of antithyroid drugs with positive TSH receptor antibodies was taken to mean persistent Graves' disease. Findings and limits, study-wide: Clonotypes that were public and shared totalled approximately 2,800 in persistent patients versus 966 in new patients. With a small sample size, accuracy may have been reduced. Patients with persistent disease showed a bias toward TRBV28, TRBJ1-2 and TRBJ2-5.

Time point indicated: persistent/refractory GD, antithyroid drugs over 5 years with positive TRAb. Researchers made the TCR library from RNA that was extracted from PBMCs. Many counts were recorded for this clonotype. Antigen unknown. For TCR beta, libraries came from iRepertoire HTBI primers and Arm-PCR of CDR3 regions. TCRdb re-derived calls from the multiplex PCR reads in MiXCR, one entry per CDR3 protein. The sample consists of 400,000 to 500,000 distinct CDR3 sequences, around a fifth of them appearing once. CDR3 length equals 14 residues. The trim removed 6 bases at V and 5 bases at J, leaving 9 bases unmatched.

The source is a female donor with Graves disease. The chain has TRBV12-3 or TRBV12-4 and TRBJ2-5; 7 positions agree with TRBD1. The specimen was peripheral blood mononuclear cells (PBMCs), collected when the disease was refractory, from a patient treated with antithyroid drugs. The CDR3 sequence is CASSSTGVRETQYF. The CDR3 DNA reads TGTGCCAGCAGCTCAACAGGGGTTCGGGAGACCCAGTACTTC.